The clone carrying this T cell receptor beta chain appeared a few times. This sample stems from a study of blood T cell repertoires in COVID-19. Repertoires were generated with immunoSEQ multiplex PCR, while TCRdb's copy carries only in-frame clones and drops some. In the table there are just under 350,000 clones, more than 70% of which are singletons. What was sequenced was peripheral blood. The clonotype comes from a woman in her seventies with COVID-19, enrolled during active disease.

The CDR3 DNA follows: TGTGCCAGCAGTGAAGCGCGTCATTCTGGAAACACCATATATTTT. Encoded protein: CASSEARHSGNTIYF. The chain recombines TRBV6-1 with TRBJ1-3, with D unresolved. Germline V lookup: CDR1 MNHNS, CDR2 SASEGT. Trimming pared 0 bases from V and 1 base from J, leaving 7 bases between. The CDR3 runs to 15 residues.